Listed below are T cell receptor beta chains from one sample, sequenced in a study of cytomegalovirus exposure and HLA in healthy donors. Clones were sequenced by immunoSEQ multiplex PCR, and TCRdb holds only the in-frame ones, with some missing. The repertoire includes more than 200,000 clones, roughly 82% of them detected once, and about 6% sits in the top ten. Sequencing used PBMCs. All receptors come from a man in his forties or fifties in good health and CMV-seropositive. CDR3s include the opening cysteine and the closing phenylalanine or tryptophan. A D gene is named only where the DNA matches it firmly. Only some rows state a clone size, as once, few, many or a class for expanded clones.

size	V	J	D	CDR3	DNA
-	TRBV6-6	TRBJ2-7	-	CASSVDGGSYEQYF	TGTGCCAGCAGTGTGGACGGGGGCTCCTACGAGCAGTACTTC
-	TRBV5-4	TRBJ2-3	TRBD2	CASSLGAGAGTDTQYF	TGTGCCAGCAGCTTGGGAGCGGGAGCAGGTACAGATACGCAGTATTTT
-	TRBV29-1	TRBJ1-1	-	CSVAGVRANTEAFF	TGCAGCGTGGCAGGGGTTCGCGCGAACACTGAAGCTTTCTTT
-	TRBV6-1	TRBJ2-2	TRBD2	CASSDTSGRLAGELFF	TGTGCCAGCAGTGACACTAGCGGGAGATTGGCCGGGGAGCTGTTTTTT
-	TRBV18	TRBJ1-2	-	CASSHRTGQGGYTF	TGTGCCAGCTCACACCGGACCGGCCAGGGTGGCTACACCTTC
-	TRBV25-1	TRBJ2-3	TRBD2	CASSAIAGGPDTQYF	TGTGCCAGCAGTGCAATAGCGGGAGGGCCGGATACGCAGTATTTT
-	TRBV27	TRBJ2-7	TRBD1	CASSFSRDRPTYEQYF	TGTGCCAGCAGTTTCTCACGGGACAGGCCGACCTACGAGCAGTACTTC
once	TRBV19	TRBJ1-2	-	CASRGAPSADGYTF	TGTGCCAGTAGGGGGGCCCCCTCTGCGGATGGCTACACCTTC
-	TRBV18	TRBJ1-5	-	CASSPGQANQPQHF	TGTGCCAGCTCACCAGGGCAGGCGAATCAGCCCCAGCATTTT
-	TRBV2	TRBJ1-5	-	CASSEDGSNQPQHF	TGTGCCAGCAGTGAGGACGGGAGTAATCAGCCCCAGCATTTT
-	TRBV5-1	TRBJ1-1	TRBD1	CASSLVSGGNTEAFF	TGCGCCAGCAGCTTGGTTTCAGGGGGGAACACTGAAGCTTTCTTT
-	TRBV4-1	TRBJ1-5	-	CASSQGAEMYSNQPQHF	TGCGCCAGCAGCCAAGGGGCCGAGATGTATAGCAATCAGCCCCAGCATTTT
-	TRBV10-3	TRBJ2-1	TRBD1	CAIMARDREGNEQFF	TGTGCCATCATGGCCCGGGACAGGGAAGGAAATGAGCAGTTCTTC
-	TRBV5-1	TRBJ1-3	TRBD1	CASSLAGGSGSGNTIYF	TGCGCCAGCAGCTTGGCAGGGGGATCTGGATCAGGAAACACCATATATTTT
-	TRBV10-3	TRBJ2-1	-	CAISESSWSLYNEQFF	TGTGCCATCAGTGAGTCCAGTTGGTCGCTCTACAATGAGCAGTTCTTC
-	TRBV6-5	TRBJ2-1	TRBD1	CASSRPGTGNNEQFF	TGTGCCAGCAGTCGTCCCGGGACAGGGAACAATGAGCAGTTCTTC
once	TRBV6-1	TRBJ1-6	-	CASRLTGYNSPLHF	TGTGCCAGCAGGCTGACAGGATATAATTCACCCCTCCACTTT
-	TRBV5-1	TRBJ1-2	-	CASSPDGQVTNYGYTF	TGCGCCAGCAGCCCGGACGGACAAGTCACTAACTATGGCTACACCTTC
-	TRBV7-2	TRBJ2-3	-	CASSLYNNADTQYF	TGTGCCAGCAGCTTATATAACAACGCAGATACGCAGTATTTT
-	TRBV30	TRBJ2-2	-	CAWSVQTGELFF	TGTGCCTGGAGTGTACAAACCGGGGAGCTGTTTTTT
once	TRBV9	TRBJ2-5	-	CASSVGVTTDGTQYF	TGTGCCAGCAGCGTAGGTGTGACTACAGATGGGACCCAGTACTTC
-	TRBV28	TRBJ1-5	-	CASSLPGEGNNQPQHF	TGTGCCAGCAGTTTGCCAGGGGAGGGAAACAATCAGCCCCAGCATTTT